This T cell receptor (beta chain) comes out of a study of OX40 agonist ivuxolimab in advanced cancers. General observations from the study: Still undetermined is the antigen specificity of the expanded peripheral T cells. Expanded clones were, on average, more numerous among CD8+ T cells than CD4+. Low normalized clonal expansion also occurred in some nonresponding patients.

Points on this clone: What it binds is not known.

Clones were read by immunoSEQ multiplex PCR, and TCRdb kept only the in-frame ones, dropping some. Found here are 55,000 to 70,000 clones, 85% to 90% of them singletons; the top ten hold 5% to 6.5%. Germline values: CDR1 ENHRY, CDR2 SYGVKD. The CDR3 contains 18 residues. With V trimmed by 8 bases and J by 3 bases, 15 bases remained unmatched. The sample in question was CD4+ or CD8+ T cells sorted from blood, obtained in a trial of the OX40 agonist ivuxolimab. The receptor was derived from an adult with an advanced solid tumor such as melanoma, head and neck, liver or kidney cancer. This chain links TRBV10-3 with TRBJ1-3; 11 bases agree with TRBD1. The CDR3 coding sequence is TGTGCCATCTCTAGCCAGGACAGGGGGCGCCAGGGTGGAAACACCATATATTTT. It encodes CAISSQDRGRQGGNTIYF.